Shown below are 8 T cell receptor beta chains from a single sample sequenced in a study of blood T cell repertoires in COVID-19. Sequenced by immunoSEQ multiplex PCR; TCRdb stores in-frame clones only, minus some. The data show under 110,000 clones, roughly 80% seen once. The source material was peripheral blood. The origin of the receptors is a woman aged 60-70 years with acute or convalescent COVID-19.

This chain connects TRBV19 to TRBJ1-1, with 7 bases matching TRBD1. The CDR3 is made up of 13 amino acids. With V trimmed by 5 bases and J by 6 bases, 6 bases remained unmatched. CDR1 is LNHDA and CDR2 is SQIVND in the germline V gene (reference sequence). This chain's CDR3 is CASSDRVGAEAFF. The CDR3 DNA reads TGTGCCAGTAGTGACAGGGTTGGGGCTGAAGCTTTCTTT.

This clone appeared a few times. The gene calls are TRBV6-6 and TRBJ1-2; D is possibly TRBD1 (6 bases). Per germline, CDR1 MNHNY and CDR2 SVGAGI (reference sequence). Trimming removed 4 bases from V and 3 bases from J, with 15 bases in between. CDR3 length equals 15 residues. CDR3 in DNA: TGTGCCAGCAGTTCCCAGGGGCAGGGGTACTATGGCTACACCTTC. It translates to CASSSQGQGYYGYTF.

The rearrangement uses TRBV25-1 and TRBJ1-2, with D unresolved. This CDR3 is 13 amino acids long. Germline V gene lookup returns CDR1 MGHDK and CDR2 SYGVNS. V shed 4 bases and J shed 8 bases, with 14 bases lying between them. The CDR3 reads CASSGSLEKGYTF. Written as DNA, the CDR3 is TGTGCCAGCAGTGGCTCTCTGGAGAAGGGCTACACCTTC.

This clone came up once. The rearrangement joins TRBV10-3 to TRBJ2-1; a possible D gene is TRBD2 (6 bases). The V end was cut by 4 bases, the J end by 2 bases, with 12 bases between. The CDR3 has 15 residues. Germline assignment: CDR1 ENHRY and CDR2 SYGVKD. CDR3 protein: CAISAEGVAYNEQFF. In nucleotides, the CDR3 is TGTGCCATCAGTGCGGAGGGAGTCGCCTACAATGAGCAGTTCTTC.

This chain connects TRBV7-2 to TRBJ2-1, with 9 bases matching TRBD2. V lost 1 base and J lost 4; bases outside the gene matches: 5. Germline values: CDR1 SGHTA, CDR2 FQGNSA. The CDR3 extends over 16 amino acids. The CDR3 loop reads CASSLVRLAVYNEQFF. The CDR3 nucleotides are TGTGCCAGCAGCTTAGTGAGACTAGCGGTGTACAATGAGCAGTTCTTC.

This clone was found a few times. The gene calls are TRBV9 and TRBJ1-2, with TRBD1 identical over 8 bases. Germline CDR1 is SGDLS and CDR2 is YYNGEE. Germline trimming cut 5 bases from V and 5 bases from J; bases unmatched to any gene: 17. The CDR3 spans 17 residues. The CDR3 spells CASRPKGTGWSQYGYTF. The CDR3 region has the DNA TGTGCCAGCAGACCTAAGGGGACAGGCTGGTCCCAATATGGCTACACCTTC.

CDR3 nucleotides: TGTGCCAGCAGCGTAGGACAGGGCGATTCACCCCTCCACTTT. Protein sequence: CASSVGQGDSPLHF. The chain carries TRBV9 and TRBJ1-6, with TRBD1 identical over 7 bases. V lost 0 bases to trimming and J lost 8 bases; unmatched junction nucleotides: 2. Germline V gene data show CDR1 as SGDLS and CDR2 as YYNGEE. This CDR3 is 14 amino acids long.

The chain joins TRBV3-1 (or the pseudogene TRBV3-2) to TRBJ2-2; D might be TRBD1 (6 bases). Between the trimmed V and J ends, which lost 4 bases and 0 bases, there was a span of 9 bases. Germline values: CDR1 LGHDT, CDR2 YNNKEL (reference sequence). The CDR3 sequence is 15 residues long. The CDR3 spells CASSPRTANTGELFF. The CDR3, as DNA: TGTGCCAGCAGCCCAAGGACAGCGAACACCGGGGAGCTGTTTTTT.